The clone carrying this T cell receptor beta chain came up many times. What it recognizes is unknown. These data belong to a study of blood T cells in healthy people across ages. General study findings and limits: The diversity estimates, figures obtained from one million T cells, were considered underestimates.

Together with a sample-barcoded 5' primer, a J-beta primer mix was included in a second PCR lasting roughly 6 to 12 cycles. Each sample yielded at least 2.5 million CDR3-containing paired-end reads. In TCRdb, the 5' RACE reads were re-called with MiXCR into one record per CDR3 protein. The table includes hundreds of thousands of distinct CDR3 sequences, around 50% detected once. There were healthy Caucasian individuals from Russia, aged about 6 to 95, serving as donors. With 5 bases removed from V and 10 bases from J, the gap between germline ends came to 7 bases. This CDR3 has 10 residues. Sequencing was done on a sample of blood. The rearrangement joins TRBV12-3 or TRBV12-4 to TRBJ2-3; D unresolved. The TCR was taken from a woman older than 75 in good health. The CDR3 region is CASSPSPQYF. In nucleotides, the CDR3 is TGTGCCAGCAGTCCGAGCCCGCAGTATTTT.